This T cell receptor (beta chain) originates from a study of blood T cell repertoires in COVID-19. In the study overall: In each case, the material was cDNA or gDNA derived from T cells, B-cell-depleted T cells, or PBMCs.

Trimming left V 4 bases short and J 0 bases short, with 16 bases between. The CDR3 has 16 amino acids. Germline V gene data show CDR1 as SGHKS and CDR2 as YYEKEE (reference sequence). Clones were read by immunoSEQ multiplex PCR, and TCRdb kept only the in-frame ones, dropping some. The table shows 43,000 or so clones, with about 89% occurring only once. This receptor was identified in a man between 60 and 75 years old with active or convalescent COVID-19. The genes are TRBV5-5 and TRBJ1-1; D ambiguous. Sequenced sample: peripheral blood. This CDR3 reads CASSARGHGVNTEAFF. The CDR3 DNA is TGTGCCAGCAGCGCCAGAGGCCACGGGGTGAACACTGAAGCTTTCTTT. Based on the CDR3 plus reference TRBV5-5 and TRBJ1-1, the full variable domain is DAGVTQSPTHLIKTRGQQVTLRCSPISGHKSVSWYQQVLGQGPQFIFQYYEKEERGRGNFPDRFSARQFPNYSSELNVNALLLGDSALYLCASSARGHGVNTEAFFGQGTRLTVV.